The 20 T cell receptor beta chains presented below share a single source sample, sequenced in a study of post-analysis software for immune sequencing data. The study's findings and limits: Five TRBV segments appeared more often in patients than in controls, and TRBV5-6, TRBV5-1 and TRBV20-1 were among these.

Carried by the TCR beta cDNA libraries were unique molecular identifiers. MiXCR, run by TCRdb on the PCR reads, gives a single entry per CDR3 protein. The sample lists approximately 360,000 distinct CDR3 sequences; less than 40% were seen once. The antigens these receptors bind are not known. Input material: blood. The receptors stem from a girl aged 10 to 17 with multiple sclerosis.

This clonotype was detected only a few times. The chain combines TRBV20-1 with TRBJ1-2, with D possibly matching TRBD1 (5 bases). V lost 6 bases, J lost 5 bases, and 19 bases lay in between. Germline-derived CDR1 and CDR2 are DFQATT and SNEGSKA (reference sequence). The CDR3 has 14 residues. The CDR3 DNA reads TGCAGTGCAACTACCGTAGGGGTCGGTTATGGCTACACCTTC. Translation gives CSATTVGVGYGYTF.

The table lists this clonotype with a few counts. The rearrangement uses TRBV7-8 and TRBJ1-4; 8 nucleotides align to TRBD1. Germline CDR1 SGHVS, CDR2 FQNEAQ. J gave up 10 bases and V 4 bases, and 11 bases lay outside the gene matches. The CDR3 totals 15 residues. CDR3 bases: TGTGCCAGCAGCTCCTCCGGGACAGGCACCTTAAAACTGTTTTTT. Translated, it gives CASSSSGTGTLKLFF.

This clonotype has a handful of counts. This chain connects TRBV5-1 to TRBJ2-7, with 15 bases fitting TRBD2. CDR1 is SGHRS and CDR2 is YFSETQ in the germline V gene. Losses at the gene ends were 4 bases for V and 0 bases for J; bases not matched to a gene: 8. The CDR3 runs to 18 residues. CDR3 in DNA: TGCGCCAGCAGCGTCGGGACTAGCGGGGGGATAATCTCCTACGAGCAGTACTTC. Translation gives CASSVGTSGGIISYEQYF.

Ten or more counts support this clonotype. This chain links TRBV29-1 with TRBJ2-3; 9 nucleotides line up with TRBD1. This CDR3 comprises 15 residues. V shed 4 bases, J shed 4 bases, and the junction held 9 bases outside the gene matches. Germline V gene data show CDR1 as SQVTM and CDR2 as ANQGSEA. CDR3 nucleotide sequence: TGCAGCGTTGGCGGTGGGACAGGGAGTCCAGATACGCAGTATTTT. Residues: CSVGGGTGSPDTQYF.

This chain uses TRBV28 with TRBJ2-7; D is uncertain. V lost 1 base to trimming and J lost 3 bases, with 7 bases between them. Germline values: CDR1 MDHEN, CDR2 SYDVKM. The length of the CDR3 is 13 residues. The CDR3 DNA is TGTGCCAGCAGTTTATCGTCATACTACGAGCAGTACTTC. It yields the protein CASSLSSYYEQYF.

The V gene is TRBV5-8, the J gene TRBJ1-2; D gene unclear. The CDR3 consists of 13 residues. From germline, CDR1 is SGHTS and CDR2 YDEGEE. The V end was cut by 2 bases, the J end by 3 bases, with 8 bases between. The CDR3 nucleotides are TGTGCCAGCAGCTTAACCTCTGACTATGGCTACACCTTC. Translating gives CASSLTSDYGYTF.

V usage is TRBV6-1 and J usage is TRBJ2-1, with 7 bases fitting TRBD2. This CDR3 region has 15 residues. Germline V gene data show CDR1 as MNHNS and CDR2 as SASEGT. The junction had 10 bases not matched to a gene; V was cut back by 4 bases and J by 7 bases. CDR3 loop: CASSGAAGLTNEQFF. The CDR3 bases are TGTGCCAGCAGTGGGGCAGCGGGACTTACAAATGAGCAGTTCTTC.

This clonotype was counted a few times. This chain links TRBV15 with TRBJ1-6; D uncertain. This CDR3 is built from 13 residues. Germline CDR1 reads LNHNV; CDR2 reads YYDKDF (reference sequence). V dropped 0 bases and J dropped 9 bases, with 6 bases sitting between them. The CDR3 here is CATSRDQSSPLHF. CDR3 nucleotides: TGTGCCACCAGCAGAGATCAAAGTTCACCCCTCCACTTT.

This clonotype has only a few counts. This chain uses TRBV4-1 with TRBJ2-1, with 8 bases lining up with TRBD1. Germline CDR1 MGHRA, CDR2 YSYEKL. The CDR3 covers 18 residues. Trimming cost V 1 base and J 0 bases; bases outside gene matches: 8. The CDR3 DNA reads TGCGCCAGCAGCCAAGTCCCCCGGACAGGGCGCTCCTACAATGAGCAGTTCTTC. Encoded protein: CASSQVPRTGRSYNEQFF.

The V gene is TRBV15, the J gene TRBJ2-3; TRBD2 matches 8 bases. V lost 0 bases to trimming and J lost 2 bases; unmatched junction nucleotides: 4. This CDR3 comprises 16 residues. CDR1 LNHNV and CDR2 YYDKDF come from the germline V gene (reference sequence). CDR3 residues: CATSREQRGNTDTQYF. The CDR3 nucleotides read TGTGCCACCAGCAGAGAGCAGCGGGGGAACACAGATACGCAGTATTTT. Using reference TRBV15 and TRBJ2-3 for the parts outside the CDR3, the full variable domain is DAMVIQNPRYQVTQFGKPVTLSCSQTLNHNVMYWYQQKSSQAPKLLFHYYDKDFNNEADTPDNFQSRRPNTSFCFLDIRSPGLGDTAMYLCATSREQRGNTDTQYFGPGTRLTVL.

As to this clonotype: At one end the junction does not follow the germline gene, possibly because of a read error. This chain links TRBV12-3 or TRBV12-4 with TRBJ1-5, with D unclear. This CDR3 spans 15 amino acids. CDR3 coding DNA: TGTGCCAGCAGTTTAGGTTCTACTAGCTATCAGCCCCAGCATTTT. Protein product: CASSLGSTSYQPQHF.

The V call is TRBV24-1, the J call TRBJ2-7, with TRBD1 matching over 9 bases. With V trimmed by 4 bases and J by 4 bases, 4 bases remained unmatched. Germline-derived CDR1 and CDR2 are KGHDR and SFDVKD. The CDR3 runs to 14 residues. CDR3 protein: CATSEGQGRYEQYF. In nucleotides, the CDR3 is TGTGCCACCAGTGAGGGACAGGGAAGGTACGAGCAGTACTTC.

This sequence joins TRBV18 and TRBJ1-1; 7 nucleotides align to TRBD1. Unmatched junction bases numbered 5, after V lost 6 bases and J lost 4 bases. Germline V gene lookup returns CDR1 KGHSH and CDR2 LQKENI. CDR3 size: 13 residues. The chain's CDR3 is CASSDREGTEAFF. CDR3 nucleotide sequence: TGTGCCAGCTCCGACAGGGAAGGCACTGAAGCTTTCTTT.

V and J are TRBV4-1 and TRBJ2-1; tentative D call: TRBD1 (6 bases). The ends were cut back, 1 base at V and 8 bases at J, with 15 bases in the middle. The CDR3 is 15 amino acids. Germline CDR1 reads MGHRA; CDR2 reads YSYEKL. The CDR3: CASSQVGARSDEQFF. In nucleotides, the CDR3 is TGCGCCAGCAGCCAAGTGGGGGCGCGGAGCGATGAGCAGTTCTTC.

The chain employs TRBV4-2 and TRBJ2-5, with 11 nucleotides matching TRBD2. Germline V lookup: CDR1 LGHNA, CDR2 YNFKEQ. There are 15 residues in the CDR3. J was trimmed by 2 bases and V by 3 bases; bases with no gene match: 2. CDR3 sequence: CASSQVAGGQETQYF. DNA of the CDR3: TGTGCCAGCAGCCAGGTAGCGGGGGGGCAAGAGACCCAGTACTTC.

This clonotype turned up a few times. The chain is built from TRBV9 and TRBJ2-7; D possibly corresponds to TRBD2 (5 bases). CDR3 length equals 17 residues. Trimming removed 0 bases from V and 3 bases from J, with 19 bases in between. Germline CDR1 and CDR2: SGDLS and YYNGEE. CDR3 sequence: CASSVANPAGLVYEQYF. The CDR3 nucleotides are TGTGCCAGCAGCGTAGCTAATCCGGCAGGACTTGTCTACGAGCAGTACTTC.

V is TRBV24-1 and J is TRBJ2-1; 12 bases match TRBD2. Germline assignment: CDR1 KGHDR and CDR2 SFDVKD. V lost 3 bases to trimming and J lost 8 bases; unmatched junction nucleotides: 7. CDR3 length: 16 amino acids. The DNA of the CDR3 is TGTGCCACCAGTGATCCGACTAGCGGGGGCATCGATGAGCAGTTCTTC. Translated, it gives CATSDPTSGGIDEQFF.

Concerning this clonotype itself: A read error may produce the germline difference seen at one junction end. The chain joins TRBV27 to TRBJ2-1; no firm D call. The CDR3 spans 15 residues. Germline values: CDR1 MNHEY, CDR2 SMNVEV (reference sequence). CDR3 nucleotide sequence: TGTGCCAGCAGTCTATCACAGTTCTCCTACAATGAGCAGTTCTTC. Amino acids: CASSLSQFSYNEQFF.

The gene calls are TRBV12-3 or TRBV12-4 and TRBJ2-7; D may be TRBD1 (5 bases). The CDR3 is 15 amino acids. Trimming took 8 bases from V and 0 from J, leaving 17 bases between them. The CDR3 here is CASQRFDSASYEQYF. The DNA for the CDR3 is TGTGCCAGCCAGCGATTCGACAGTGCCTCCTACGAGCAGTACTTC.

The table lists this clonotype with a few counts. V is TRBV29-1 and J is TRBJ1-2; D not certain. Trimming removed 6 bases at V and 6 bases at J, with 14 bases between. From germline, CDR1 is SQVTM and CDR2 ANQGSEA. The CDR3 contains 12 residues. Here the CDR3 reads CSVVNSYDGYTF. The CDR3 DNA reads as TGCAGCGTGGTGAATTCGTACGATGGCTACACCTTC.